This T cell receptor (beta chain) was captured by sequencing in a study of CD8 T cells in Susac syndrome. RNA was extracted with the RNeasy kit, and a quantity of roughly 0.45 to 1 ug was reverse transcribed using random hexamers. A single record per CDR3 protein comes from TCRdb applying MiXCR to the immunoSEQ multiplex PCR reads. This sample has under 150,000 distinct CDR3 sequences, with roughly 94% found just once. Sequencing of TCR beta was performed on blood CD8+ and CD4+ T cells. The Susac syndrome patients fit the recently defined diagnostic criteria for definite or probable disease. The CD8+ and CD4+ T cells were negatively isolated, with the TEMRA cells enriched by FACS. This CDR3 is built from 14 residues. Trimming took off 0 bases at V and 1 base at J, with 7 bases between the two ends. The germline V gene encodes CDR1 SGHNT and CDR2 YYREEE (reference sequence). This clonotype was found a few times.

Sequencing was done on a sample of CD4+ T cells from PBMCs. The rearrangement joins TRBV5-4 to TRBJ1-1; D not certain. This TCR came from a human donor with Susac syndrome. CDR3 amino acids: CASSLDRGNTEAFF. Written as DNA, the CDR3 is TGTGCCAGCAGCTTGGATCGGGGGAACACTGAAGCTTTCTTT.